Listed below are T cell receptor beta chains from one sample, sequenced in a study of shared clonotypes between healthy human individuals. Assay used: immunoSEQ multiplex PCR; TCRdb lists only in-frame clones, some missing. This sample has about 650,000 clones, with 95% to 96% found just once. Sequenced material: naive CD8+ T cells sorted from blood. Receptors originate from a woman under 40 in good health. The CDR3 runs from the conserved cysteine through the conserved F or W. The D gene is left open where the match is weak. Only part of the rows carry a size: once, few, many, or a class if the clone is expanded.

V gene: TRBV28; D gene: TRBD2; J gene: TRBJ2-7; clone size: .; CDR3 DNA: TGTGCCAGCAGTGTCAATCTAGCGGTCGGCTCCTACGAGCAGTACTTC; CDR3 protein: CASSVNLAVGSYEQYF
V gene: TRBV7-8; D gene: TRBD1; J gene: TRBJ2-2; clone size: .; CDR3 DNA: TGTGCCAGCAGCCGCTGGGACAGAACGAACACCGGGGAGCTGTTTTTT; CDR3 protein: CASSRWDRTNTGELFF
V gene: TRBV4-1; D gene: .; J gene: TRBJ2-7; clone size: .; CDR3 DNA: TGCGCCAGCAGCCAAGAGAGACTCCCCTCCTACGAGCAGTACTTC; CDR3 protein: CASSQERLPSYEQYF
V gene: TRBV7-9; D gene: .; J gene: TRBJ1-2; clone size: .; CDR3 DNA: TGTGCCAGCAGGCCAGAAACCAACAGGGATGGCTACACCTTC; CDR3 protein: CASRPETNRDGYTF
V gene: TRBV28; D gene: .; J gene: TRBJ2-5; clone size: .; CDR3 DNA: TGTGCCAGCAGTTTGAGTACCCTCCGAGAGACCCAGTACTTC; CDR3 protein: CASSLSTLRETQYF
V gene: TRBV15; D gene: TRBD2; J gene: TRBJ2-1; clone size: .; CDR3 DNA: TGTGCCACCAGCAGTTGGCGGGAGGGCCTTCACAATGAGCAGTTCTTC; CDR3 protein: CATSSWREGLHNEQFF
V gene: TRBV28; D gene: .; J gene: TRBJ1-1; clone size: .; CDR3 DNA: TGTGCCAGCAGTTTCGGCACAGGGTCCACTGAAGCTTTCTTT; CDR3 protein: CASSFGTGSTEAFF
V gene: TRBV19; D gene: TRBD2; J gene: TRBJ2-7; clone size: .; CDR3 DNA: TGTGCCAGTAGTTTTAGCGGGAACTCCTACGAGCAGTACTTC; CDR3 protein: CASSFSGNSYEQYF
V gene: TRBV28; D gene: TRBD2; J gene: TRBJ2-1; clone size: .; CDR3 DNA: TGTGCCAGCAGGAATAGCGGGAGGACCTACAATGAGCAGTTCTTC; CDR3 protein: CASRNSGRTYNEQFF
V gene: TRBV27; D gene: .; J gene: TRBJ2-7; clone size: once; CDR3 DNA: TGTGCCAGCAGTTTATTGTGGGGGGCCTACGAGCAGTACTTC; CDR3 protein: CASSLLWGAYEQYF
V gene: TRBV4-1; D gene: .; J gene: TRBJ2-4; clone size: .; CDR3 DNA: TGCGCCAGCAGCCAAGACTGGGGATCCGGAGCCGCCAAAAACATTCAGTACTTC; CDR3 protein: CASSQDWGSGAAKNIQYF
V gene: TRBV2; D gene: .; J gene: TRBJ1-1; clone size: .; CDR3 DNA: TGTGCCAGCACCCCGGTGTTACTTGGGGGCACTGAAGCTTTCTTT; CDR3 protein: CASTPVLLGGTEAFF
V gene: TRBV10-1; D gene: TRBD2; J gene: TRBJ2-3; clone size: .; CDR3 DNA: TGCGCCAGCAGTGACTTAGCGGGAGGCACAGATACGCAGTATTTT; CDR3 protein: CASSDLAGGTDTQYF
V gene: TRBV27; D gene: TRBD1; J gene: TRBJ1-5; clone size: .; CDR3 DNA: TGTGCCAGCAGTCCTTCTGAGGGGGCAGGTTTTCAGCCCCAGCATTTT; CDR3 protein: CASSPSEGAGFQPQHF
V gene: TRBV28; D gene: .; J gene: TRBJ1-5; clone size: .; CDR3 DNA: TGTGCCAGCAGTACAATTGTCCCGGCAAATCAGCCCCAGCATTTT; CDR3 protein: CASSTIVPANQPQHF
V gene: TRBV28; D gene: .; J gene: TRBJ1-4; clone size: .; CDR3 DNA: TGTGCCAGCACCACCCCTTATCCCGGAGGAGAAAAACTGTTTTTT; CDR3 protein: CASTTPYPGGEKLFF
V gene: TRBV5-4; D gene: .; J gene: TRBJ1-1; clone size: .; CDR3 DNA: TGTGCCAGCAGCCCCTCGACGGGGCCCCCTGAAGCTTTCTTT; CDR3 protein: CASSPSTGPPEAFF
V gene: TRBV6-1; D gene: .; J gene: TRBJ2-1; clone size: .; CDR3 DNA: TGTGCCAGCAGCCCGGAGGGGGCCTACAATGAGCAGTTCTTC; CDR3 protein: CASSPEGAYNEQFF
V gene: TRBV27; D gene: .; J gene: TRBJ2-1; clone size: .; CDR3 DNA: TGTGCCAGCAGTTTATGGCAAGGGCTTTATAATGAGCAGTTCTTC; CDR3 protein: CASSLWQGLYNEQFF
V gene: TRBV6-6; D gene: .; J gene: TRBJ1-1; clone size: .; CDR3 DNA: TGTGCCAGCAGTTACGACGGTAACACTGAAGCTTTCTTT; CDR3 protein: CASSYDGNTEAFF
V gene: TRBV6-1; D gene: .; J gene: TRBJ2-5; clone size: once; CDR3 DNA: TGTGCCAGCAGTGACCCCCGGGGGTGGCAAGAGACCCAGTACTTC; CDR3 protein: CASSDPRGWQETQYF
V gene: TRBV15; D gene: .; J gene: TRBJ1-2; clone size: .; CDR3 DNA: TGTGCCACCAAAGGCGCCCGGGGGGTAAAGGAGTATGGCTACACCTTC; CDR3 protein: CATKGARGVKEYGYTF
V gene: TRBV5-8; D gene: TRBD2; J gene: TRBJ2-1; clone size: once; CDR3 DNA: TGTGCCAGCAGCTTAACTAGCGGGGGGGAGCAGTTCTTC; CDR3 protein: CASSLTSGGEQFF
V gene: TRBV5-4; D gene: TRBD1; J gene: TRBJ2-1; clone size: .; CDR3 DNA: TGTGCCAGCAGCTCCCGGGACAGGGGAAATGAGCAGTTCTTC; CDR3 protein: CASSSRDRGNEQFF
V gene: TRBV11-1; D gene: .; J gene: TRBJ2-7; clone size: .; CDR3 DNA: TGTGCCAGCAGCTTAGTGGGGGTAGACTACGAGCAGTACTTC; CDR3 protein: CASSLVGVDYEQYF
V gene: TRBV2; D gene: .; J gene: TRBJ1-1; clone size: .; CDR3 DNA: TGTGCCAGGGGAGTCTCGAGTACTGAAGCTTTCTTT; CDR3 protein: CARGVSSTEAFF
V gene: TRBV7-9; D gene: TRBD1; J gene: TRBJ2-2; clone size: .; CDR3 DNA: TGTGCCAGCAGCTTACCGGGAGCAGGGGGCTCCGGGGAGCTGTTTTTT; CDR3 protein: CASSLPGAGGSGELFF
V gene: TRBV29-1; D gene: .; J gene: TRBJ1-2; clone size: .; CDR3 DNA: TGCAGCGTTGAAGGGACCGCCTACGACTATGGCTACACCTTC; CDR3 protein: CSVEGTAYDYGYTF